The rows below give T cell receptor beta chains drawn from one sample of a study of shared clonotypes between healthy human individuals. Data came from immunoSEQ multiplex PCR; TCRdb stores just in-frame clones and leaves some out. The sample shows 1.5 million to 2.5 million clones, approximately 95% of them seen only once. Sequencing used naive CD8+ T cells sorted from blood. The receptors here all came from a man younger than 35 in good health. Both conserved end residues are trimmed from each CDR3. The order of the fields is V gene, CDR3 length, J gene, CDR3 protein.

TRBV5-6,11,TRBJ2-7,ASSYRGGYEQY
TRBV29-1,13,TRBJ2-3,SVEGTSAFTDTQY
TRBV6-1,13,TRBJ1-6,ASTFDSSYNSPLH
TRBV2,13,TRBJ2-2,ASSEGGSRAGELF
TRBV10-2,9,TRBJ1-1,ASSDGGEAF
TRBV25-1,12,TRBJ2-4,ASSEWDSENIQY
TRBV2,11,TRBJ2-7,ASLEGQTYEQY
TRBV9,11,TRBJ2-2,ASSVSHTGELF
TRBV7-9,11,TRBJ2-3,ASSNPNTDTQY
TRBV19,12,TRBJ2-7,ASSSGTSSYEQY
TRBV5-1,12,TRBJ2-7,ASSPGTGPYEQY
TRBV29-1,12,TRBJ2-7,SVTGTGQWYEQY
TRBV7-9,11,TRBJ2-1,ASSLDRPGEQF
TRBV6-6,13,TRBJ2-1,ASSYGGSSYNEQF
TRBV2,10,TRBJ2-7,ASRKGDNEQY
TRBV14,14,TRBJ2-1,ASSQGGGYTYNEQF
TRBV27,13,TRBJ2-7,ASSLSPGGLHEQY